These T cell receptor beta chains were read from a single sample in a study of CD8+ T cells in alopecia areata. Sequencing used immunoSEQ multiplex PCR; TCRdb keeps in-frame clones, though not all of them. The sample has approximately 170,000 clones; 50% to 60% are singletons. Sequencing was performed on CD4+ T cells sorted from blood, taken at week 4, from a patient treated with tofacitinib. Receptor source: a human donor with alopecia areata. Both conserved end residues are part of each CDR3. Each record gives: CDR3 DNA, CDR3 protein, D gene, J gene, clone size, V gene. D genes are given only for firm matches. Not all rows give a size; the values are once, few, many and, for expanded clones, a class.

TGTGCCATCAGTCGACGGCGCGACGGAGAGACCCAGTACTTC | CAISRRRDGETQYF | NA | TRBJ2-5 | NA | TRBV10-3
TGCAGCGTTGAGGAAGGGTCCCAGTACTTC | CSVEEGSQYF | NA | TRBJ2-5 | few | TRBV29-1
TGCGCCAGCAGCCGATATCAGGTCGATGAGCAGTTCTTC | CASSRYQVDEQFF | NA | TRBJ2-1 | few | TRBV4-1
TGTGCCAGCAGCTTAGGAGGGTCGTTTAGTGTAACTGAAGCTTTCTTT | CASSLGGSFSVTEAFF | NA | TRBJ1-1 | NA | TRBV7-9
TGTGCCAGCAGCTTAGACAGGGTGAGCACTGAAGCTTTCTTT | CASSLDRVSTEAFF | TRBD1 | TRBJ1-1 | NA | TRBV7-3
TGCGCCAGCAGCATGGACGCCACCAAATTCGAGACCCAGTACTTC | CASSMDATKFETQYF | NA | TRBJ2-5 | NA | TRBV5-1
TGTGCCAGCAGTTACCGGACTAGCGGGAACTACAATGAGCAGTTCTTC | CASSYRTSGNYNEQFF | TRBD2 | TRBJ2-1 | once | TRBV6-5
TGTGCCTGGAGCGCCGGGACAGAGACCTACGAGCAGTACTTC | CAWSAGTETYEQYF | TRBD1 | TRBJ2-7 | NA | TRBV30
TGCAGCGCCACGGGGGGCGACAATGAGCAGTTCTTC | CSATGGDNEQFF | NA | TRBJ2-1 | NA | TRBV29-1
TGCAGCGTTGGGGAGGGGATGCCCCAGCATTTT | CSVGEGMPQHF | NA | TRBJ1-5 | NA | TRBV29-1
TGTGCCAGCAGCTTAGACTCCTCTGGCTACACCTTC | CASSLDSSGYTF | NA | TRBJ1-2 | NA | TRBV11-2
TGTGCCACCAGCAGAGAAGGGGAGACCCAGTACTTC | CATSREGETQYF | NA | TRBJ2-5 | NA | TRBV15
TGTGCCAGCAGGGCGACGGGGCTAGCGTGGCAAGATACGCAGTATTTT | CASRATGLAWQDTQYF | NA | TRBJ2-3 | NA | TRBV27
TGCGCCAGCAGCTATGGACGTACGAACTACGAGCAGTACTTC | CASSYGRTNYEQYF | NA | TRBJ2-7 | NA | TRBV5-1
TGCGCCAGCAGCTTGGCCGTTGGGGGGCCCAATGAAAAACTGTTTTTT | CASSLAVGGPNEKLFF | NA | TRBJ1-4 | few | TRBV5-1
TGTGCCAGCAGTTACTCTCTAAGGGGGCTTTATGGCTACACCTTC | CASSYSLRGLYGYTF | TRBD1 | TRBJ1-2 | few | TRBV6-5
TGCAGCGGAGGTGGGCGCGATCAGAAGTTCTTC | CSGGGRDQKFF | NA | TRBJ2-1 | NA | TRBV29-1
TGTGCCTGGGGCACGAGTGGGACAGATACGCAGTATTTT | CAWGTSGTDTQYF | NA | TRBJ2-3 | NA | TRBV30
TGCAGCGGCCGCCCCCCATTCCTTAGCACAGATACGCAGTATTTT | CSGRPPFLSTDTQYF | NA | TRBJ2-3 | NA | TRBV29-1
TGTGCCAGCAGCTTAGGGACTAGCGGGAAAGAGACCCAGTACTTC | CASSLGTSGKETQYF | TRBD2 | TRBJ2-5 | NA | TRBV7-9
TGCAGCGTTGAATTCGAGAGGGGGGGGATTTTGCCGTTCTTC | CSVEFERGGILPFF | NA | TRBJ2-1 | NA | TRBV29-1
TGTGCCAGCAGCCAAGAGATGGGCGAGCAGTACTTC | CASSQEMGEQYF | NA | TRBJ2-7 | NA | TRBV4-2
TGTGCCAGCAGCTCCCGGGAGGGGTACGAGCAGTACTTC | CASSSREGYEQYF | TRBD2 | TRBJ2-7 | NA | TRBV7-9
TGTGCCAGCAGCCTGGGCAGGGTGAACATTCAGTACTTC | CASSLGRVNIQYF | NA | TRBJ2-4 | NA | TRBV7-2
TGTGCCTGGAGTGTCCTACGACTTCTTAGCGGGAGGAATACTAGCACAGATACGCAGTATTTT | CAWSVLRLLSGRNTSTDTQYF | TRBD2 | TRBJ2-3 | NA | TRBV30
TGTGCCTGGAAGAGGTGGGGCAGTTCGAACACTGAAGCTTTCTTT | CAWKRWGSSNTEAFF | NA | TRBJ1-1 | NA | TRBV30
TGTGCCAGCTCTATCCTGGGACTAGCGAGCTACGAGCAGTACTTC | CASSILGLASYEQYF | TRBD2 | TRBJ2-7 | few | TRBV18
TGTGCCTGGAGTGCGCTAGCAGGTACCTACAATGAGCAGTTCTTC | CAWSALAGTYNEQFF | NA | TRBJ2-1 | NA | TRBV30
TGTGCCTGGAGTTCCTCTAGCGGGAAAGAGACCCAGTACTTC | CAWSSSSGKETQYF | TRBD2 | TRBJ2-5 | NA | TRBV30
TGCGCCAGCAGCACCGCCGGGACCCCCGGGACTGGAAACACCATATATTTT | CASSTAGTPGTGNTIYF | NA | TRBJ1-3 | NA | TRBV5-1